The 14 T cell receptor beta chains given below trace back to one sample, sequenced in a study of CD8+ T cells in alopecia areata. RNA extraction was followed by reverse transcription into cDNA, which acted as the sequencing template. Clones were sequenced by immunoSEQ multiplex PCR, and TCRdb holds only the in-frame ones, with some missing. The table lists 100,000 to 150,000 clones, over 55% of them singletons, with more than 5.5% in the top ten. Treatment described: oral pan-JAK inhibitor, 5-10 mg twice daily. Sequences were derived from CD4+ T cells sorted from blood, sampled at week 4, from a patient treated with tofacitinib. These receptors all come from a human donor with alopecia areata.

The chain links TRBV18 to TRBJ1-3, with D hard to call. The CDR3 is 15 amino acids. Trimming removed 5 bases at V and 0 bases at J, with 11 bases between. Germline-derived CDR1 and CDR2 are KGHSH and LQKENI. The CDR3 region is CASSVDPSSGNTIYF. The CDR3 DNA follows: TGTGCCAGCTCAGTCGACCCGAGCTCTGGAAACACCATATATTTT.

Ten or more counts support this clone. The chain employs TRBV4-3 and TRBJ2-1; the match to TRBD2 covers 7 bases. The germline CDR1 and CDR2 sequences are LGHNA and YSLEER. V gave up 1 base and J gave up 8 bases; unmatched junction bases: 5. The CDR3 covers 14 residues. In nucleotides, the CDR3 is TGCGCCAGCAGCCAAGGACTAGCTGATGATGAGCAGTTCTTC. Translated, it gives CASSQGLADDEQFF.

V usage is TRBV10-3 and J usage is TRBJ1-2; weak D call: TRBD1 (5 bases). Trimming removed 4 bases from V and 4 bases from J, with 13 bases in between. The CDR3 is 14 residues long. Germline CDR1 reads ENHRY; CDR2 reads SYGVKD. The CDR3 loop reads CAISVGSGAYGYTF. CDR3 nucleotides: TGTGCCATCAGTGTGGGCAGTGGGGCCTATGGCTACACCTTC.

This chain uses TRBV7-2 with TRBJ2-1, with D tentatively TRBD2 (5 bases). The length of the CDR3 is 14 residues. The germline gives CDR1 SGHTA, CDR2 FQGNSA. The ends were cut back, 2 bases at V and 1 base at J, with 6 bases in the middle. The CDR3 loop reads CASSLPGSYNEQFF. The CDR3 coding sequence is TGTGCCAGCAGCTTACCGGGGTCCTACAATGAGCAGTTCTTC.

The CDR3 region is CASSLGPPDTQYF. The CDR3 bases are TGTGCCAGCAGCTTGGGCCCCCCAGATACGCAGTATTTT. J is TRBJ2-3 and V is TRBV9; D gene uncertain. V was clipped by 4 bases and J by 4 bases, with 10 bases between them. Per germline, CDR1 SGDLS and CDR2 YYNGEE. CDR3 length: 13 residues.

This clone has a handful of counts. The chain employs TRBV7-9 and TRBJ2-3; 11 bases align to TRBD2. Germline CDR1 and CDR2: SEHNR and FQNEAQ (reference sequence). J was trimmed by 2 bases and V by 6 bases; bases with no gene match: 10. CDR3 length equals 17 residues. The CDR3 nucleotides are TGTGCCAGCAGTCGACCCCGACTAGCGGGAAACACAGATACGCAGTATTTT. Translated: CASSRPRLAGNTDTQYF.

The rearrangement uses TRBV30 and TRBJ1-5, with no clear D. The CDR3 runs to 13 residues. CDR1 and CDR2 from the germline V gene are GTSNPN and SVGIG (reference sequence). V shed 3 bases and J shed 3 bases, with 9 bases lying between them. The CDR3 nucleotides read TGTGCCTGGAGCCGCCGGGCCAATCAGCCCCAGCATTTT. Translating it yields CAWSRRANQPQHF.

The V and J genes are TRBV29-1 and TRBJ2-2; either TRBD1 or TRBD2 may fit D (6 bases each). The germline gives CDR1 SQVTM, CDR2 ANQGSEA. This CDR3 has 15 residues. V was cut by 6 bases and J by 4 bases, with 18 bases left in between. CDR3: CSVGRWGAGTGELFF. The CDR3 nucleotides read TGCAGCGTAGGAAGATGGGGGGCCGGCACCGGGGAGCTGTTTTTT.

The chain joins TRBV7-6 to TRBJ1-2; maybe TRBD1 (6 bases). The germline gives CDR1 SGHVS, CDR2 FNYEAQ. Trimming cost V 4 bases and J 2 bases, with 23 bases left between them. CDR3 length equals 18 residues. DNA for the CDR3: TGTGCCAGCAGCTCGATTGTAGCCAGGACAGTCAACAACTATGGCTACACCTTC. Translating gives CASSSIVARTVNNYGYTF.

A few counts support this clone. J is TRBJ2-5 and V is TRBV4-2; 15 positions match TRBD2. The CDR3 is 17 amino acids. Germline V CDR1 and CDR2: LGHNA, YNFKEQ. The V and J ends lost 5 bases and 1 base, in that order; junction bases with no gene match: 5. CDR3 protein: CASSKGTSGGPQETQYF. DNA for the CDR3: TGTGCCAGCAGCAAAGGGACTAGCGGGGGGCCCCAAGAGACCCAGTACTTC.

This chain's CDR3 is CSVDGSGGVYNEQFF. The CDR3 DNA reads TGCAGCGTTGACGGTTCAGGGGGCGTTTACAATGAGCAGTTCTTC. The chain recombines TRBV29-1 with TRBJ2-1; 8 bases line up with TRBD1. V trimming: 3 bases; J trimming: 4 bases; junction bases outside the gene matches: 8. The length of the CDR3 is 15 residues. CDR1 is SQVTM, CDR2 ANQGSEA, per germline.

The chain couples TRBV10-3 to TRBJ2-5, with 8 positions matching TRBD2. The CDR3 runs to 15 residues. Germline-derived CDR1 and CDR2 are ENHRY and SYGVKD. The ends lost 4 bases at V and 5 bases at J; junction bases unmatched: 9. The CDR3 reads CAISVGAGGGETQYF. The CDR3, as DNA: TGTGCCATCAGTGTTGGCGCGGGGGGTGGGGAGACCCAGTACTTC.

The chain uses TRBV2 and TRBJ1-3, with TRBD1 identical over 7 bases. CDR1 SNHLY and CDR2 FYNNEI come from the germline V gene. The length of the CDR3 is 14 residues. The V and J ends lost 5 bases and 3 bases, in that order; junction bases with no gene match: 4. The CDR3 loop reads CASSLRTGGNTIYF. The DNA for the CDR3 is TGTGCCAGCAGTCTCAGGACAGGTGGAAACACCATATATTTT.

The J gene is TRBJ2-5, the V gene TRBV30, with no clear D. The germline CDR1 and CDR2 sequences are GTSNPN and SVGIG (reference sequence). This CDR3 spans 13 amino acids. V lost 1 base to trimming and J lost 1 base, with 7 bases between them. For the CDR3, the DNA is TGTGCCTGGAGTGCCGGGTCCCAAGAGACCCAGTACTTC. Protein product: CAWSAGSQETQYF.